This TCR beta chain was observed in a study of blood T cell repertoires in COVID-19. Authors' analysis steps: Amplification from reference gene primers served as the basis for estimated nucleated cell counts. TCRdb keeps only in-frame clones here, not all; method: immunoSEQ multiplex PCR. The V and J calls and clone size are taken from that table; D and trimming were inferred from the DNA. The table shows approximately 120,000 clones, with around three quarters occurring only once. The germline CDR1 and CDR2 sequences are SGHRS and YFSETQ. V trimming: 2 bases; J trimming: 3 bases; junction bases outside the gene matches: 9. CDR3 length: 16 residues.

Sequencing was performed on peripheral blood. The chain recombines TRBV5-1 with TRBJ2-3; 7 bases are a match to TRBD2. This receptor was obtained from a human donor in a cohort sampled during active COVID-19. CDR3 coding DNA: TGCGCCAGCAGCTTCTTCGGCGGGGGATTAACAGATACGCAGTATTTT. Translating it yields CASSFFGGGLTDTQYF.